This TCR beta chain was recovered during a study of CD8+ T cells in alopecia areata. Treatment: oral pan-JAK inhibitor, 5-10 mg twice daily. PBMCs were stained for CD3, CD4 and CD8, and CD4+ and CD8+ T cells were sorted. A word on this clone: What it binds is unknown.

Sequencing used cDNA as its template, made by extracting RNA and reverse transcribing it. The table came from immunoSEQ multiplex PCR; TCRdb's copy has only in-frame clones and leaves some out. The sample gives 150,000 to 200,000 clones, approximately 50% of which show up once; 10% is in the top ten. Study results and caveats: Scalp clonality and expanded CD8+ clones among the top 100 showed significant decreases with tofacitinib. Scalp samples also contribute reads from the resident alphabeta T cells found in normal skin.

The source of this sequence is a human donor with alopecia areata. The sequences come from CD8+ T cells sorted from blood, collected between weeks 51 and 52, from a patient treated with tofacitinib.

The DNA of the CDR3 is TGTGCCAGCAGCTTAGCGATGTCCCGAAAGGGGCCCTATGGCTACACCTTC. This codes for CASSLAMSRKGPYGYTF. The chain uses TRBV7-2 and TRBJ1-2, with D perhaps matching TRBD1 (5 bases). Germline assignment: CDR1 SGHTA and CDR2 FQGNSA. This CDR3 has 17 amino acids. Trimming removed 0 bases at V and 4 bases at J, with 18 bases between.